The clone carrying this T cell receptor beta chain was seen only a few times. Its antigen is unidentified. Each TCR beta cDNA library carried unique molecular identifiers. TCRdb redid the calling of the PCR reads with MiXCR, one entry per CDR3 protein. This table holds 400,000 to 500,000 distinct CDR3 sequences, approximately 39% found once. This sample is drawn from a study of post-analysis software for immune sequencing data. Notes on the study in general: Compared with controls, patients had more of five TRBV segments, including TRBV5-6, TRBV5-1 and TRBV20-1. Significantly decreased normalized Chao1 diversity was recorded for multiple sclerosis patients relative to controls.

CDR1 is SGHNT, CDR2 YENEEA, per germline. V shed 0 bases and J shed 4 bases, with 7 bases lying between them. The CDR3 sequence is 13 residues long. Sample: blood. The clonotype originates from a girl aged 2 to 9 with multiple sclerosis. This chain links TRBV11-3 with TRBJ2-7; D not resolved. Here the CDR3 reads CASSLEGGYEQYF. In DNA form, the CDR3 reads TGTGCCAGCAGCTTAGAAGGTGGTTACGAGCAGTACTTC.